This entry describes one TCR beta chain. This record comes from a study of T cells in Graves' hyperthyroidism and ophthalmopathy. Amplification of TCR beta CDR3 regions was performed using RNA transcripts as template. When the TCR CDR3 underwent first-round RT-PCR, the HTBI primer set was used. One entry per CDR3 protein, called by TCRdb with MiXCR from the multiplex PCR reads. The sample holds 600,000 to 750,000 distinct CDR3 sequences; 17% are singletons and the top ten take roughly 16%. The sequence derives from a man between 50 and 59 years old with Graves' hyperthyroidism. The sample taken for sequencing was blood.

CDR3 sequence reads: CASSPGLATGELFF. The CDR3 DNA sequence: TGTGCCAGCTCACCAGGACTAGCTACCGGGGAGCTGTTTTTT. V is TRBV18 and J is TRBJ2-2; the match to TRBD2 covers 8 bases. Germline V gene sequence: CDR1 KGHSH, CDR2 LQKENI. The CDR3 sequence is 14 residues long. V lost 2 bases and J lost 5; bases outside the gene matches: 1.